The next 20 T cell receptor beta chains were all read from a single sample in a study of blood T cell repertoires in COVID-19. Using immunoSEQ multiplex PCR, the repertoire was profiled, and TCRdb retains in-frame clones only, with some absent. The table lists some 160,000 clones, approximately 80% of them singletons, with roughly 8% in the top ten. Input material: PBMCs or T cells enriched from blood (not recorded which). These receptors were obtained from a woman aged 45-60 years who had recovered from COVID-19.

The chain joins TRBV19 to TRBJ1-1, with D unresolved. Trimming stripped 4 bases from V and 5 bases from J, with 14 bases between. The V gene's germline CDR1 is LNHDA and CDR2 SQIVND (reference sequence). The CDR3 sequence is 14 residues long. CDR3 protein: CASSNSHERTEAFF. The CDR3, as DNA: TGTGCCAGTAGTAACAGTCATGAACGGACTGAAGCTTTCTTT.

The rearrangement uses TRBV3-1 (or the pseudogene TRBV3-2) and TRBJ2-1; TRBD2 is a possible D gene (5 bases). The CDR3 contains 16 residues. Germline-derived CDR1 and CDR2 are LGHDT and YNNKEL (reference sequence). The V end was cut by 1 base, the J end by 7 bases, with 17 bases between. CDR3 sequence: CASSQAHRDGNNEQFF. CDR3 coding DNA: TGTGCCAGCAGCCAAGCTCACAGAGACGGGAATAATGAGCAGTTCTTC.

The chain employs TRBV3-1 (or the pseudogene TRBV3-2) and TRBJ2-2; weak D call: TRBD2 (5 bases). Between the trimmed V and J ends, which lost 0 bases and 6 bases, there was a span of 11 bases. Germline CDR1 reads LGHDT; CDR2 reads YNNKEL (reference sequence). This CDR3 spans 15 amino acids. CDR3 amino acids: CASSQDPGSPGELFF. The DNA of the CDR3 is TGTGCCAGCAGCCAAGATCCGGGAAGTCCCGGGGAGCTGTTTTTT.

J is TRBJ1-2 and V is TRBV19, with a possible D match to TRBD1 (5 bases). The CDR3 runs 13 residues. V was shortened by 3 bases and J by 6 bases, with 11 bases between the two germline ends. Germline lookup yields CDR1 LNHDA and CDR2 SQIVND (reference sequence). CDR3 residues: CASSMGGANGYTF. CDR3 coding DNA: TGTGCCAGTAGTATGGGAGGGGCGAATGGCTACACCTTC.

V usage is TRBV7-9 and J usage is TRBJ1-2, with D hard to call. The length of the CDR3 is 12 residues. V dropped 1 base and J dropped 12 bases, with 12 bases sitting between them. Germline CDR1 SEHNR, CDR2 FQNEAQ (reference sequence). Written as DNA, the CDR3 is TGTGCCAGCAGCTTAGGGCAGGCTCTACACACCTTC. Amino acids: CASSLGQALHTF.

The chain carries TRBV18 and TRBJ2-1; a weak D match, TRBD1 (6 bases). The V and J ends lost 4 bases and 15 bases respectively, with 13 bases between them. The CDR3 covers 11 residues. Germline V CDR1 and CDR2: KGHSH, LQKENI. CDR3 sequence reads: CASSLDSLWFF. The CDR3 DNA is TGTGCCAGCTCACTGGACAGCTTGTGGTTCTTC.

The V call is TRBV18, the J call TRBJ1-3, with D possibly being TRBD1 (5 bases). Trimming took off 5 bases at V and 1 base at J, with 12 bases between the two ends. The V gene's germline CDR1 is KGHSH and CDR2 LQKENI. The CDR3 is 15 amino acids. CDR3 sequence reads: CASSESRQSGNTIYF. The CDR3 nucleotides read TGTGCCAGCTCAGAATCCCGACAGTCTGGAAACACCATATATTTT.

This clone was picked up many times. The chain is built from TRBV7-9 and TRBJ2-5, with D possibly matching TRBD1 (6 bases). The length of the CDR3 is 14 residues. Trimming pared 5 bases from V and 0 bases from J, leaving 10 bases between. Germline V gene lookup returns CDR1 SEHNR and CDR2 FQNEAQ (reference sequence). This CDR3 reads CASSPRDNQETQYF. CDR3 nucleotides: TGTGCCAGCAGCCCACGGGACAACCAAGAGACCCAGTACTTC.

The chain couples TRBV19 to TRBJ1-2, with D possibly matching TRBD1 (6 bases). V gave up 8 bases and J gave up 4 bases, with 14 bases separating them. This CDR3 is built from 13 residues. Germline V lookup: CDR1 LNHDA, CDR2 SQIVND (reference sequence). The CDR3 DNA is TGTGCCAGTCACCCAGGACAGATCTATGGCTACACCTTC. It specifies CASHPGQIYGYTF. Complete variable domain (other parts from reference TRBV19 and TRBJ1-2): DGGITQSPKYLFRKEGQNVTLSCEQNLNHDAMYWYRQDPGQGLRLIYYSQIVNDFQKGDIAEGYSVSREKKESFPLTVTSAQKNPTAFYLCASHPGQIYGYTFGSGTRLTVV.

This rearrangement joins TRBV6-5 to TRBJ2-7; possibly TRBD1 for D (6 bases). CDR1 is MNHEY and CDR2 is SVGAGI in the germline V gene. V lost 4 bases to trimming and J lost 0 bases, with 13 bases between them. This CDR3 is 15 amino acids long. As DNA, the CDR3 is TGTGCCAGCAGTTGGGGGCGCGGGTACTCCTACGAGCAGTACTTC. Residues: CASSWGRGYSYEQYF.

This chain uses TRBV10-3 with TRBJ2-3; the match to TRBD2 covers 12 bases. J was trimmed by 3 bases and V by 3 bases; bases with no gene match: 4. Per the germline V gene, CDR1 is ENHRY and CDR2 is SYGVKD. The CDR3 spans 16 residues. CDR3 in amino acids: CAISDPLAGGTDTQYF. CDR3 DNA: TGTGCCATCAGTGACCCCCTAGCGGGGGGGACAGATACGCAGTATTTT.

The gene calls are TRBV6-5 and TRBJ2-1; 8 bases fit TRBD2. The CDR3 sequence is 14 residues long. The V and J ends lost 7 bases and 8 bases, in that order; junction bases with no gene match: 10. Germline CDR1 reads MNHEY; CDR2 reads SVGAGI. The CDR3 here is CASNNGGVWDEQFF. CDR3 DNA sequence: TGTGCCAGCAATAACGGGGGGGTGTGGGATGAGCAGTTCTTC.

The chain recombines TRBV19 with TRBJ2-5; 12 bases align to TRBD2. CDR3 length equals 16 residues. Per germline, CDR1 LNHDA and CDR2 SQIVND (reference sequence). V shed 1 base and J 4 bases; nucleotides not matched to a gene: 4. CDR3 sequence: CASSIAASGRVETQYF. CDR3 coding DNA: TGTGCCAGTAGTATAGCGGCTAGCGGGAGGGTAGAGACCCAGTACTTC. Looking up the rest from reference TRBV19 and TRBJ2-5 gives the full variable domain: DGGITQSPKYLFRKEGQNVTLSCEQNLNHDAMYWYRQDPGQGLRLIYYSQIVNDFQKGDIAEGYSVSREKKESFPLTVTSAQKNPTAFYLCASSIAASGRVETQYFGPGTRLLVL.

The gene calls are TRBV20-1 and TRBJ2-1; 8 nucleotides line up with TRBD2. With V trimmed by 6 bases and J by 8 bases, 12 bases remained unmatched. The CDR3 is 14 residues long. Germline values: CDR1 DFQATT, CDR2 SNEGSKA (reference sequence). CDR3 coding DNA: TGCAGTGCAAGTACTAGCGGCAGGCCGGATGAGCAGTTCTTC. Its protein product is CSASTSGRPDEQFF.

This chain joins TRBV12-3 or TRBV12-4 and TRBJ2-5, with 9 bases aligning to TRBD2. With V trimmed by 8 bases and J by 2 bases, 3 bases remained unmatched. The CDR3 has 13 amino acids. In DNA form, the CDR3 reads TGTGCCAGCGGGCTAGCGGGGCAAGAGACCCAGTACTTC. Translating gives CASGLAGQETQYF.

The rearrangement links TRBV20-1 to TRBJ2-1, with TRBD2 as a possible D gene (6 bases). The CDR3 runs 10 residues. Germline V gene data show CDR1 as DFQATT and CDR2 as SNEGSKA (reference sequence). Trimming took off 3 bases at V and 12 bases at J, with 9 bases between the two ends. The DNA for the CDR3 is TGCAGTGCTAGCGGGGGAGGGCAGTTCTTC. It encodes CSASGGGQFF.

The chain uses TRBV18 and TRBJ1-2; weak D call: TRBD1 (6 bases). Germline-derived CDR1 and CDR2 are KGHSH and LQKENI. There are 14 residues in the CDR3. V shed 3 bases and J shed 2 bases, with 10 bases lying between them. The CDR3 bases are TGTGCCAGCTCACCTAGCAGGGGAAACTATGGCTACACCTTC. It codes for CASSPSRGNYGYTF.

As DNA, the CDR3 is TGTGCCAGCAGCTCAGACTGGGGGCTTAACTATGGCTACACCTTC. The encoded protein is CASSSDWGLNYGYTF. The V call is TRBV5-4, the J call TRBJ1-2, with D perhaps matching TRBD1 (6 bases). This CDR3 has 15 amino acids. The germline gives CDR1 SGHNT, CDR2 YYREEE (reference sequence). V was shortened by 3 bases and J by 1 base, with 13 bases between the two germline ends.

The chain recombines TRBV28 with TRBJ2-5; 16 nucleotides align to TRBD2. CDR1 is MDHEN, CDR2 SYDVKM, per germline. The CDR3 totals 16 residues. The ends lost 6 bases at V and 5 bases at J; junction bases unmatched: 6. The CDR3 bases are TGTGCCAGCAGCCAAGGGACTAGCGGGAGGGGTGAGACCCAGTACTTC. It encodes CASSQGTSGRGETQYF.

CDR3 loop: CASSLATGDGRNGYTF. CDR3 DNA: TGTGCCAGCAGCTTAGCTACGGGGGATGGACGGAACGGCTACACCTTC. The chain has TRBV7-9 and TRBJ1-2, with a tentative D call TRBD1 (5 bases). CDR3 length: 16 amino acids. From germline, CDR1 is SEHNR and CDR2 FQNEAQ (reference sequence). V lost 0 bases to trimming and J lost 8 bases, with 19 bases between them.